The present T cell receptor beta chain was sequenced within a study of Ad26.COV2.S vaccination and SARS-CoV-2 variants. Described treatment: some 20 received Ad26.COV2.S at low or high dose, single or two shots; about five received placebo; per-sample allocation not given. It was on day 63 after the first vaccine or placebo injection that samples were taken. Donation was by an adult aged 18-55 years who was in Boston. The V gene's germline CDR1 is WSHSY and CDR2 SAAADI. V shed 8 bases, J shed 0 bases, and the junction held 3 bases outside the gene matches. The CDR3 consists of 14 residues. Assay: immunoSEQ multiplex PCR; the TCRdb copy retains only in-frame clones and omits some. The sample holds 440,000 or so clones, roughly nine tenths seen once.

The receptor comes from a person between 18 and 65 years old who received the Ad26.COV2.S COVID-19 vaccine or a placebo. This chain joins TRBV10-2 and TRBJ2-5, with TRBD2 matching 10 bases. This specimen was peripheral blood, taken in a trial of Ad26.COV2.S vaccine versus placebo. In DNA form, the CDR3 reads TGCGCCAGCGGGGGACTAGCGCACCAAGAGACCCAGTACTTC. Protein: CASGGLAHQETQYF.